The 22 T cell receptor beta chains below come from one sample, sequenced in a study of CXCR3-negative and CXCR3-positive naive CD8 T cells (dated by TCRdb to between 2019 and 2020). Points the paper makes about the study in general: TRB CDR3s from CXCR3-positive naive cells showed higher hydrophobicity (lower Kidera factor 4), lower energy, and higher strength and volume indices than CXCR3-negative naive cells.

Sequenced using a NextSeq 550. The Human TCR Profiling Kit (MiLaboratory) was used to prepare UMI-labeled 5' RACE TRB cDNA libraries. The reads, reprocessed by TCRdb, yield one row per CDR3 protein sequence and no DNA. The sample table includes tens of thousands of distinct CDR3 sequences. The biggest ten clones account for roughly 0.48% of the sample. These TCRs' antigens remain unknown. Material for sequencing was naive CXCR3+ CD8+ T cells from blood. Explained via the paper, the cell subset or site label denotes: CD45RO-CCR7+CD27+CD95- naive CD8+ T cells expressing CXCR3 (TNR3+). All receptors derive from a human donor in good health. Some clones in this sample may be carry-over from other donors' samples.

J is TRBJ2-3 and V is TRBV6-5. CDR3 length: 15 amino acids. Germline assignment: CDR1 MNHEY and CDR2 SVGAGI. The CDR3: CASSPDGANTDTQYF.

The V call is TRBV3-1, the J call TRBJ2-7; TCRdb selects TRBD1, and the lack of DNA leaves this call unchecked. Germline CDR1 and CDR2: LGHDT and YNNKEL (reference sequence). The CDR3 is 15 residues long. CDR3 loop: CASSLGGQGYYEQYF.

The chain combines TRBV11-2 with TRBJ2-2. The V gene's germline CDR1 is SGHAT and CDR2 FQNNGV. This CDR3 is built from 12 residues. The CDR3 loop reads CASSYGTGELFF.

The chain couples TRBV30 to TRBJ1-5. Germline CDR1 and CDR2: GTSNPN and SVGIG (reference sequence). CDR3 length equals 14 residues. CDR3 residues: CAWSVVGDQQPQHF. The entire variable domain, with the rest obtained from reference TRBV30 and TRBJ1-5, is as follows: SQTIHQWPATLVQPVGSPLSLECTVEGTSNPNLYWYRQAAGRGLQLLFYSVGIGQISSEVPQNLSASRPQDRQFILSSKKLLLSDSGFYLCAWSVVGDQQPQHFGDGTRLSIL.

The chain is built from TRBV11-2 and TRBJ2-4; TCRdb selects TRBD2, and the lack of DNA leaves this call unchecked. This CDR3 spans 16 amino acids. Germline lookup yields CDR1 SGHAT and CDR2 FQNNGV. The CDR3: CASSPSGLPAKNIQYF. The full variable domain, with the rest looked up from reference TRBV11-2 and TRBJ2-4, is EAGVAQSPRYKIIEKRQSVAFWCNPISGHATLYWYQQILGQGPKLLIQFQNNGVVDDSQLPKDRFSAERLKGVDSTLKIQPAKLEDSAVYLCASSPSGLPAKNIQYFGAGTRLSVL.

The chain recombines TRBV5-1 with TRBJ2-3. The CDR3 has 12 amino acids. Per germline, CDR1 SGHRS and CDR2 YFSETQ. The CDR3 sequence is CASSLKGDTQYF.

V gene TRBV29-1 combines with J gene TRBJ2-2; lacking DNA, the TRBD2 call made by TCRdb goes unchecked. The CDR3 is 17 amino acids. Germline loops: CDR1 SQVTM, CDR2 ANQGSEA. The CDR3 is CSVEASGLAGYTGELFF.

CDR3: CSGRTSGALDTQYF. This chain joins TRBV29-1 and TRBJ2-3; the D call from TCRdb, TRBD2, cannot be confirmed without DNA. The germline V gene has CDR1 SQVTM and CDR2 ANQGSEA. The CDR3 contains 14 residues.

The chain employs TRBV28 and TRBJ2-5; no DNA is available, so the TRBD2 call from TCRdb remains unchecked. CDR3 length: 17 amino acids. Germline V gene data show CDR1 as MDHEN and CDR2 as SYDVKM. The CDR3: CASSTRTSGTPAETQYF.

The chain links TRBV28 to TRBJ2-1. The V gene's germline CDR1 is MDHEN and CDR2 SYDVKM. The length of the CDR3 is 18 residues. The CDR3 sequence: CASSLLTRLSSSYNEQFF.

This chain joins TRBV28 and TRBJ2-5; the D gene TCRdb calls, TRBD2, cannot be checked with no DNA. The CDR3 sequence is 14 residues long. Germline V CDR1 and CDR2: MDHEN, SYDVKM. CDR3 amino acids: CASSLSVAEETQYF. The full variable domain, completed using reference TRBV28 and TRBJ2-5, is DVKVTQSSRYLVKRTGEKVFLECVQDMDHENMFWYRQDPGLGLRLIYFSYDVKMKEKGDIPEGYSVSREKKERFSLILESASTNQTSMYLCASSLSVAEETQYFGPGTRLLVL.

The chain links TRBV30 to TRBJ2-3; the D call from TCRdb, TRBD1, cannot be confirmed without DNA. The CDR3 is made up of 17 amino acids. From germline, CDR1 is GTSNPN and CDR2 SVGIG (reference sequence). CDR3 sequence reads: CAWSVGRARGSTDTQYF.

V gene TRBV28 combines with J gene TRBJ2-7; TCRdb's D gene call, TRBD1, goes unchecked for lack of DNA. CDR1 is MDHEN, CDR2 SYDVKM, per germline. This CDR3 contains 14 residues. CDR3 region: CASSLRGQTYEQYF.

The V call is TRBV12-3 or TRBV12-4, the J call TRBJ2-3; with no DNA, the TCRdb D assignment of TRBD1 cannot be verified. The CDR3 has 12 amino acids. CDR3 in amino acids: CASTPKGDTQYF.

The V and J genes are TRBV27 and TRBJ2-7; the TRBD2 assignment by TCRdb is unverifiable without DNA. Per germline, CDR1 MNHEY and CDR2 SMNVEV (reference sequence). The CDR3 covers 13 residues. CDR3: CASSWASPYEQYF.

The V gene is TRBV7-9, the J gene TRBJ2-7; the D call of TRBD2 rests on TCRdb alone, since no DNA is present to check it. The germline CDR1 and CDR2 sequences are SEHNR and FQNEAQ (reference sequence). This CDR3 has 13 residues. The CDR3 sequence: CASSLGPNYEQYF.

The gene calls are TRBV12-3 or TRBV12-4 and TRBJ2-2; TCRdb calls TRBD1, which cannot be checked without DNA. The CDR3 runs to 14 residues. The CDR3 region is CASRDRIFTGELFF.

The rearrangement uses TRBV20-1 and TRBJ1-1; there is no DNA to check the TCRdb D call of TRBD1. This CDR3 contains 15 residues. Germline CDR1 reads DFQATT; CDR2 reads SNEGSKA (reference sequence). CDR3 loop: CSAPPPGQGSTEAFF.

J is TRBJ2-5 and V is TRBV2; TCRdb selects TRBD2, and the lack of DNA leaves this call unchecked. CDR1 is SNHLY and CDR2 is FYNNEI in the germline V gene. The CDR3 extends over 18 amino acids. The CDR3 sequence: CASEHGTSGGLYQETQYF.

The chain employs TRBV28 and TRBJ2-7; TCRdb indicates TRBD1, and absent DNA this call remains unverified. Germline loops: CDR1 MDHEN, CDR2 SYDVKM. The CDR3 has 14 amino acids. The CDR3 loop reads CASSYDGSPPEQHF. The complete variable domain, with remaining parts taken from reference TRBV28 and TRBJ2-7, reads DVKVTQSSRYLVKRTGEKVFLECVQDMDHENMFWYRQDPGLGLRLIYFSYDVKMKEKGDIPEGYSVSREKKERFSLILESASTNQTSMYLCASSYDGSPPEQHFGPGTRLTVT.

This sequence joins TRBV4-1 and TRBJ1-5. Germline V gene lookup returns CDR1 MGHRA and CDR2 YSYEKL. The CDR3 is 17 residues long. The CDR3 is CASSQVYTENSNQPQHF.

V is TRBV7-8 and J is TRBJ2-1; the D call of TRBD2 rests on TCRdb alone, since no DNA is present to check it. This CDR3 has 15 amino acids. Germline assignment: CDR1 SGHVS and CDR2 FQNEAQ. CDR3 residues: CASSLGVAGGDEQFF.